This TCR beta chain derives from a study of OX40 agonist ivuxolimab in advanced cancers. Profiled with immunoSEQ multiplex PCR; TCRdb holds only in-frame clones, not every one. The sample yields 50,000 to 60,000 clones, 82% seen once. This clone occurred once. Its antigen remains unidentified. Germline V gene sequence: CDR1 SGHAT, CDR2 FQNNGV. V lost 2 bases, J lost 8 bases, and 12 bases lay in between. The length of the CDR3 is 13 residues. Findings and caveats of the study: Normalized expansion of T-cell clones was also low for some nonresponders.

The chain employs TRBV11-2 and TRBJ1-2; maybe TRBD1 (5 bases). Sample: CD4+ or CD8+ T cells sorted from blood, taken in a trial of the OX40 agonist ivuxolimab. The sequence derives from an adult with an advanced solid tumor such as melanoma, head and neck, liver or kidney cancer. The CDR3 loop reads CASSLLSGGGYTF. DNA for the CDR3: TGTGCCAGCAGCTTACTGTCCGGGGGAGGCTACACCTTC. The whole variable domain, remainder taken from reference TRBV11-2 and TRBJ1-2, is EAGVAQSPRYKIIEKRQSVAFWCNPISGHATLYWYQQILGQGPKLLIQFQNNGVVDDSQLPKDRFSAERLKGVDSTLKIQPAKLEDSAVYLCASSLLSGGGYTFGSGTRLTVV.